This T cell receptor beta chain was recovered during a study of blood T cell repertoires in COVID-19. The overall study: Samples representing acute and convalescent COVID-19 were sourced from the United States, Italy and Spain. Sources were T cells, B-cell-depleted T cells, or PBMCs; the material itself was cDNA or gDNA.

This clone has only a few counts. V lost 0 bases and J 0 bases, leaving 8 bases between the germline ends. This CDR3 comprises 16 residues. Germline V gives CDR1 ENHRY, CDR2 SYGVKD. Original data processing: How many nucleated cells were present was estimated from reference gene primer amplification. Produced via immunoSEQ multiplex PCR; TCRdb's table is partial and in-frame only. V and J calls plus clone size are reproduced from that table; the DNA served to infer D and trimming. The table records hundreds of thousands of clones, 88% of them present only once. Participants spanned ages 18 to 89 years and resided in roughly 22 US areas.

The TCR originated in a woman aged 40 to 49 with acute COVID-19. The V and J genes are TRBV10-3 and TRBJ2-2, with TRBD2 as a possible D gene (5 bases). Sequencing used PBMCs or T cells enriched from blood (not recorded which). The CDR3 nucleotides are TGTGCCATCAGTGAGTCGGGAGTGACGAACACCGGGGAGCTGTTTTTT. Protein sequence: CAISESGVTNTGELFF.